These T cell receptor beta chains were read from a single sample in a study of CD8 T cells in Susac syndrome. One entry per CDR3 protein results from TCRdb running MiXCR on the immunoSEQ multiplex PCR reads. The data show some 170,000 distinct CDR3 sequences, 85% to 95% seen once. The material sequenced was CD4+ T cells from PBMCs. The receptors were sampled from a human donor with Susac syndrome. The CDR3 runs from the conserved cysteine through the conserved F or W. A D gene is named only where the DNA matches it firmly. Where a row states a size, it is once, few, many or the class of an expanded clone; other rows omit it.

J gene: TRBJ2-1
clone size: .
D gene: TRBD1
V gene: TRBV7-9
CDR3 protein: CASSHRQGAYNEQFF
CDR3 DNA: TGTGCCAGCAGCCATCGACAGGGGGCGTACAATGAGCAGTTCTTC

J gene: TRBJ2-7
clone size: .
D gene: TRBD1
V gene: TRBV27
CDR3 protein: CASSHDRDDEQYF
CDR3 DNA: TGTGCCAGCAGTCATGACAGGGATGACGAGCAGTACTTC

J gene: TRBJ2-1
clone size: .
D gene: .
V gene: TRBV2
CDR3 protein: CASSDWVQFF
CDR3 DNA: TGTGCCAGCAGTGACTGGGTCCAGTTCTTC

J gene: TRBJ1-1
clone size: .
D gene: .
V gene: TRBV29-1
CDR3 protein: CSVTKLTALNTEAFF
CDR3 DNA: TGCAGCGTAACAAAATTGACAGCCCTGAACACTGAAGCTTTCTTT

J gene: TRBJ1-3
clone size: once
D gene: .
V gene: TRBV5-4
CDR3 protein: CASSLGGTENTIYF
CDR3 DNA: TGTGCCAGCAGCTTGGGAGGAACTGAAAACACCATATATTTT

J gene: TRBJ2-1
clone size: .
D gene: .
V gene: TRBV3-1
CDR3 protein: CASSQEGLYYNEQFF
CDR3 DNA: TGTGCCAGCAGCCAAGAGGGCTTGTACTACAATGAGCAGTTCTTC

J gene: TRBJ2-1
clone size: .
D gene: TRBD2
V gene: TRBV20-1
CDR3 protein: CSARGPLAVAYNEQFF
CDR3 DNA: TGCAGTGCTAGAGGCCCACTAGCGGTAGCCTACAATGAGCAGTTCTTC

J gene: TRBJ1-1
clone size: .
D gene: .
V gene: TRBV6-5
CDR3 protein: CASRLDGGTEAFF
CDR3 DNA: TGTGCCAGCAGACTGGACGGTGGGACTGAAGCTTTCTTT

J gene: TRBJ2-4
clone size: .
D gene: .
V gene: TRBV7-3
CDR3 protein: CASSQGHGDIQYF
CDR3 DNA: TGTGCCAGCAGCCAGGGACACGGGGACATTCAGTACTTC

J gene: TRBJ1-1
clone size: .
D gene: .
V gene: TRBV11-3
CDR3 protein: CASSFTENTEAFF
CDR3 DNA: TGTGCCAGCAGCTTCACAGAGAACACTGAAGCTTTCTTT

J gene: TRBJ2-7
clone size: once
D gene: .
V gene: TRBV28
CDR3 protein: CASSPRGEQYF
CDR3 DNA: TGTGCCAGCAGTCCTAGGGGGGAGCAGTACTTC

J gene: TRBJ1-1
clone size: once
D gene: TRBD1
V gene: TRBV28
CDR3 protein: CASRVTGTEGLNTEAFF
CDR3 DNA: TGTGCCAGCAGAGTCACCGGGACAGAGGGGTTGAACACTGAAGCTTTCTTT

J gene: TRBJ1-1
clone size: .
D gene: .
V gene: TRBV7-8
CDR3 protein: CASTLLLGAEAFF
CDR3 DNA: TGTGCCAGCACCTTGCTGTTGGGGGCTGAAGCTTTCTTT

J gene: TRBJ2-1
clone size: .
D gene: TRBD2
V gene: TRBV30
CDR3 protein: CAWATSGGAWEQFF
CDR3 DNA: TGTGCCTGGGCCACTAGCGGGGGGGCTTGGGAGCAGTTCTTC

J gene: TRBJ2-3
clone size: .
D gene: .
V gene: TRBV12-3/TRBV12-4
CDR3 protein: CASSFSLAKGTDTQYF
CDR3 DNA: TGTGCCAGCAGTTTCAGTCTAGCGAAGGGCACAGATACGCAGTATTTT

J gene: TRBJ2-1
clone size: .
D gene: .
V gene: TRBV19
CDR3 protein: CASSIPLWQGNHEQFF
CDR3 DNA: TGTGCCAGTAGTATCCCTCTATGGCAGGGGAATCATGAGCAGTTCTTC

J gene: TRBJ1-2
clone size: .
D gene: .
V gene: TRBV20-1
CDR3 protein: CSASGAGNYGYTF
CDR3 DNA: TGCAGTGCTAGTGGTGCGGGTAACTATGGCTACACCTTC

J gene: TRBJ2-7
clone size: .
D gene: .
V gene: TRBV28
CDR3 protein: CASSRYEQYF
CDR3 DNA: TGTGCCAGCAGTAGATACGAGCAGTACTTC

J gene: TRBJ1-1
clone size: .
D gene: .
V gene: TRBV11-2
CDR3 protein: CASSTERAAEAFF
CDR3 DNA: TGTGCCAGCAGTACGGAGAGGGCAGCTGAAGCTTTCTTT